The 7 T cell receptor beta chains in this list originate from one sample, sequenced in a study of T cell repertoires in cytomegalovirus infection. These receptors' antigens are unknown. One entry per CDR3 protein, called by TCRdb with MiXCR from the reads. Of under 850,000 distinct CDR3 sequences detected, roughly 36% appear once; the ten largest clones hold 18%. The sample in question was cultured PBMCs, obtained from culture after CMV antigen stimulation. Receptors were obtained from a human donor in good health (CMV status not recorded). Some clones in this sample may be carry-over from other donors' samples.

This clonotype was detected only once. The genes are TRBV20-1 and TRBJ2-5, with D possibly being TRBD1 (5 bases). CDR1 is DFQATT and CDR2 is SNEGSKA in the germline V gene (reference sequence). CDR3 length equals 15 residues. V gave up 3 bases and J gave up 4 bases, with 18 bases separating them. As DNA, the CDR3 is TGCAGTGCTAGTCCCCCCCAGGGATCAGGAGAGACCCAGTACTTC. It translates to CSASPPQGSGETQYF.

This clonotype was observed a handful of times. The CDR3 sequence is CASSRDGTQETQYF. The CDR3 nucleotides are TGTGCCAGCAGCCGGGACGGGACCCAAGAGACCCAGTACTTC. The chain links TRBV7-9 to TRBJ2-5; TRBD1 or TRBD2 may be the D gene (5 bases each). V lost 5 bases and J lost 1, with 11 bases in between. The CDR3 totals 14 residues. Looked up from germline, CDR1 is SEHNR and CDR2 is FQNEAQ (reference sequence).

The table lists this clonotype with a few counts. The chain uses TRBV5-5 and TRBJ1-1; D gene uncertain. The CDR3 consists of 13 residues. Per the germline V gene, CDR1 is SGHKS and CDR2 is YYEKEE (reference sequence). The V end lost 2 bases, the J end lost 5 bases, and 10 bases lay between the germline ends. The CDR3 reads CASSFGLGTEAFF. CDR3 DNA: TGTGCCAGCAGCTTTGGATTGGGGACTGAAGCTTTCTTT.

This chain connects TRBV7-2 to TRBJ2-5; 15 bases map to TRBD2. The CDR3 has 18 residues. Looked up from germline, CDR1 is SGHTA and CDR2 is FQGNSA. V dropped 1 base and J dropped 4; count of bases not matched to a gene: 7. CDR3 DNA: TGTGCCAGCAGCTTAGGTCGGACTAGCGGGGGGGCCGGAGAGACCCAGTACTTC. It is translated as CASSLGRTSGGAGETQYF.

This clonotype turned up a few times. The chain uses TRBV28 and TRBJ1-4, with D maybe TRBD1 (6 bases). Germline V CDR1 and CDR2: MDHEN, SYDVKM. This CDR3 has 15 amino acids. V lost 4 bases to trimming and J lost 5 bases, with 14 bases between them. CDR3 sequence: CASSSFGQWNEKLFF. The CDR3 bases are TGTGCCAGCAGTTCATTTGGACAGTGGAATGAAAAACTGTTTTTT.

The sample holds a few counts of this clonotype. The chain has TRBV6-1 and TRBJ2-3; D may be TRBD1 or TRBD2 (5 bases each). V was clipped by 5 bases and J by 10 bases, with 10 bases between them. The CDR3 totals 11 residues. Germline V gives CDR1 MNHNS, CDR2 SASEGT. CDR3 in DNA: TGTGCCAGCAGTTCGGGGCTAGCGCAGTATTTT. It specifies CASSSGLAQYF.

A few counts support this clonotype. The CDR3 loop is CASSLMPLTSGDTQYF. CDR3 sequence (DNA): TGTGCCAGCAGCTTAATGCCCCTGACTAGCGGAGATACGCAGTATTTT. The chain employs TRBV7-2 and TRBJ2-3; 9 positions match TRBD2. The germline V gene encodes CDR1 SGHTA and CDR2 FQGNSA. The CDR3 length is 16 residues. V gave up 2 bases and J gave up 5 bases; unmatched junction bases: 8.